This entry lists 24 T cell receptor beta chains sequenced from one sample in a study of blood T cell repertoires in COVID-19. The repertoire was sequenced with immunoSEQ multiplex PCR; TCRdb's copy has only in-frame clones and lacks some. The sample holds about 78,000 clones, around 90% seen once. Sequenced: peripheral blood. The receptor source for this set is a woman aged 50 to 65 in a cohort sampled during active COVID-19.

This chain joins TRBV28 and TRBJ2-1; 9 nucleotides align to TRBD1. Unmatched junction bases numbered 10, after V lost 7 bases and J lost 3 bases. Germline V gene lookup returns CDR1 MDHEN and CDR2 SYDVKM. The CDR3 totals 16 residues. The CDR3 region has the DNA TGTGCCAGCATCAAAGGGGGACAGGGTAACTACAATGAGCAGTTCTTC. Its translation: CASIKGGQGNYNEQFF.

This clone showed up just once. The chain combines TRBV6-5 with TRBJ1-5; D not resolved. V shed 6 bases and J shed 6 bases, with 15 bases lying between them. In germline, CDR1 is MNHEY, CDR2 SVGAGI. The CDR3 spans 14 residues. CDR3 nucleotide sequence: TGTGCCAGCAGCGGAGAGAGGGCGGGTCAGCCCCAGCATTTT. It yields the protein CASSGERAGQPQHF.

CDR3 protein: CASREANEKLFF. DNA for the CDR3: TGTGCCAGCAGGGAGGCGAATGAAAAACTGTTTTTT. This sequence joins TRBV28 and TRBJ1-4; D unclear. This CDR3 spans 12 amino acids. V gave up 6 bases and J gave up 5 bases, with 7 bases separating them. The V gene's germline CDR1 is MDHEN and CDR2 SYDVKM.

This clone has just a few counts. This CDR3 is also generated by other DNA sequences in the sample. This chain joins TRBV6-6 and TRBJ2-7, with D hard to call. Germline assignment: CDR1 MNHNY and CDR2 SVGAGI (reference sequence). The CDR3 length is 15 residues. V was cut by 6 bases and J by 1 base, with 16 bases left in between. Written as DNA, the CDR3 is TGTGCCAGCAGCCCCTCAGGTAGAAGATCCTACGAGCAGTACTTC. It encodes CASSPSGRRSYEQYF.

This clone was counted once. Here the CDR3 reads CASSLWRETPSGNEQFF. The CDR3 coding sequence is TGTGCCAGCAGCTTATGGCGGGAGACCCCATCAGGGAATGAGCAGTTCTTC. The V gene is TRBV7-9, the J gene TRBJ2-1; 7 bases are a match to TRBD2. The V and J ends lost 2 bases and 7 bases, in that order; junction bases with no gene match: 14. There are 17 residues in the CDR3. Germline lookup yields CDR1 SEHNR and CDR2 FQNEAQ (reference sequence).

This chain uses TRBV27 with TRBJ2-5; 8 positions agree with TRBD1. This CDR3 is 16 amino acids long. Germline V lookup: CDR1 MNHEY, CDR2 SMNVEV (reference sequence). J gave up 2 bases and V 5 bases, and 10 bases lay outside the gene matches. For the CDR3, the DNA is TGTGCCAGCAGTCCCAGCGGAGGACAGGGTCAAGAGACCCAGTACTTC. This encodes CASSPSGGQGQETQYF.

The gene calls are TRBV21-1 and TRBJ1-5; the table's D call TRBD1 went unverified against the DNA. TRBV21-1 is designated a pseudogene. This CDR3 spans 16 amino acids. CDR3 in DNA: TGTGCCAGAGCCGGGACAGTCCTTTGTGGCAATCAGCCCCAGCATTTT. It specifies CARAGTVLCGNQPQHF.

The chain combines TRBV7-9 with TRBJ2-1; D unresolved. Germline V gives CDR1 SEHNR, CDR2 FQNEAQ (reference sequence). This CDR3 contains 11 residues. V lost 5 bases, J lost 7 bases, and 6 bases lay in between. CDR3 protein: CASSTRNEQFF. Written as DNA, the CDR3 is TGTGCCAGCAGCACCAGAAATGAGCAGTTCTTC.

This chain connects TRBV15 to TRBJ1-2, with 9 bases identical to TRBD1. The J segment lost 2 bases and the V segment lost 8 bases, leaving 3 bases of the junction unmatched. Germline values: CDR1 LNHNV, CDR2 YYDKDF (reference sequence). There are 13 residues in the CDR3. The CDR3 loop is CATGTGSNYGYTF. DNA for the CDR3: TGTGCCACCGGGACAGGGTCAAACTATGGCTACACCTTC.

This chain links TRBV6-6 with TRBJ2-5, with TRBD2 matching over 8 bases. After removal of 5 bases from V and 2 bases from J, the junction contained 1 base not matched to a gene. The CDR3 is 13 amino acids. Germline assignment: CDR1 MNHNY and CDR2 SVGAGI (reference sequence). CDR3 protein: CASSPSGQETQYF. CDR3 DNA sequence: TGTGCCAGCAGTCCTAGCGGGCAAGAGACCCAGTACTTC.

This rearrangement joins TRBV6-5 to TRBJ1-5; D not certain. This CDR3 has 13 residues. Per the germline V gene, CDR1 is MNHEY and CDR2 is SVGAGI. V gave up 7 bases and J gave up 2 bases, with 9 bases separating them. The CDR3 loop is CASTGMGNQPQHF. The CDR3 region has the DNA TGTGCCAGCACGGGGATGGGCAATCAGCCCCAGCATTTT.

The chain combines TRBV5-4 with TRBJ2-1, with 13 positions matching TRBD2. The CDR3 consists of 18 residues. The V and J ends lost 0 bases and 3 bases, in that order; junction bases with no gene match: 6. CDR1 and CDR2 from the germline V gene are SGHNT and YYREEE (reference sequence). CDR3 loop: CASSLGTSGSVVYNEQFF. The CDR3 nucleotides read TGTGCCAGCAGCTTGGGGACTAGCGGGAGTGTGGTCTACAATGAGCAGTTCTTC.

V usage is TRBV10-2 and J usage is TRBJ1-1, with TRBD1 matching over 9 bases. The germline V gene encodes CDR1 WSHSY and CDR2 SAAADI. This CDR3 is built from 14 residues. With 5 bases clipped from V and 0 bases from J, the junction kept 1 base outside the gene matches. CDR3 nucleotides: TGCGCCAGCAGTTGGACAGGGGTGAACACTGAAGCTTTCTTT. Translated, it gives CASSWTGVNTEAFF.

V gene TRBV12-3 or TRBV12-4 combines with J gene TRBJ1-1; 8 bases align to TRBD1. V lost 3 bases, J lost 11 bases, and 8 bases stayed unmatched. The CDR3 is made up of 13 amino acids. In DNA, the CDR3 is TGTGCCAGCAGTTTCCGACAGGGGCTAACGGCTTTCTTT. It codes for CASSFRQGLTAFF.

The chain joins TRBV5-4 to TRBJ2-7; D is uncertain. Deletions cut 2 bases from V and 3 bases from J, with 9 bases between. The CDR3 runs to 13 residues. CDR1 is SGHNT and CDR2 is YYREEE in the germline V gene (reference sequence). CDR3 loop: CASSFYEDYEQYF. Written as DNA, the CDR3 is TGTGCCAGCAGCTTCTATGAGGACTACGAGCAGTACTTC.

The chain uses TRBV10-3 and TRBJ1-2, with 7 nucleotides matching TRBD1. In germline, CDR1 is ENHRY, CDR2 SYGVKD. Germline trimming cut 3 bases from V and 2 bases from J; bases unmatched to any gene: 9. The CDR3 consists of 16 residues. The CDR3 sequence is CAISDAGQNGNYGYTF. In DNA form, the CDR3 reads TGTGCCATCAGTGACGCGGGACAGAATGGCAACTATGGCTACACCTTC.

This clone was picked up one time. The genes are TRBV3-1 (or the pseudogene TRBV3-2) and TRBJ1-2; perhaps TRBD1 as D (5 bases). V was pared by 0 bases and J by 8 bases, with 19 bases between. Looked up from germline, CDR1 is LGHDT and CDR2 is YNNKEL (reference sequence). This CDR3 is built from 16 residues. This CDR3 reads CASSQEGYQGPTGYTF. The CDR3, as DNA: TGTGCCAGCAGCCAAGAAGGTTACCAGGGCCCTACGGGCTACACCTTC.

The CDR3 region is CASSQDRRVTGELFF. The DNA for the CDR3 is TGTGCCAGCAGCCAAGATCGGAGGGTCACCGGGGAGCTGTTTTTT. The chain combines TRBV3-1 (or the pseudogene TRBV3-2) with TRBJ2-2, with a tentative D call TRBD2 (6 bases). V was pared by 0 bases and J by 4 bases, with 9 bases between. Germline lookup yields CDR1 LGHDT and CDR2 YNNKEL (reference sequence). The CDR3 has 15 residues.

Concerning this clone itself: Possible read error: a much larger clone is one base away. This sequence joins TRBV3-1 (or the pseudogene TRBV3-2) and TRBJ1-5, with 7 bases lining up with TRBD1. V lost 5 bases, J lost 5 bases, and 3 bases stayed unmatched. CDR1 is LGHDT and CDR2 is YNNKEL in the germline V gene (reference sequence). The CDR3 is 13 amino acids. The CDR3 loop is CASSGTEDQPQHF. CDR3 nucleotides: TGTGCCAGCAGCGGGACAGAAGATCAGCCCCAGCATTTT.

The table lists this clone with a count of one. This chain links TRBV12-3 or TRBV12-4 with TRBJ2-7; no firm D call. V lost 4 bases, J lost 2 bases, and 9 bases lay in between. This CDR3 spans 13 amino acids. This chain's CDR3 is CASSWAETYEQYF. The CDR3 DNA follows: TGTGCCAGCAGTTGGGCAGAGACCTACGAGCAGTACTTC.

V is TRBV7-6 and J is TRBJ2-5; TRBD1 aligns across 7 bases. Germline loops: CDR1 SGHVS, CDR2 FNYEAQ. Trimming cost V 5 bases and J 2 bases; bases outside gene matches: 8. The CDR3 runs to 15 residues. The DNA for the CDR3 is TGTGCCAGCAGCCGATTGGGACAGATGCAAGAGACCCAGTACTTC. As protein: CASSRLGQMQETQYF.

The chain's CDR3 is CASSFNIYEQYF. The CDR3 nucleotides read TGTGCCAGCAGCTTTAATATCTACGAGCAGTACTTC. The rearrangement links TRBV7-9 to TRBJ2-7; unclear D gene. Germline CDR1 reads SEHNR; CDR2 reads FQNEAQ (reference sequence). The CDR3 is made up of 12 amino acids. The V end lost 3 bases, the J end lost 3 bases, and 6 bases lay between the germline ends.

This clone occurred a few times. The chain carries TRBV7-9 and TRBJ1-5; D uncertain. The V gene's germline CDR1 is SEHNR and CDR2 FQNEAQ (reference sequence). V dropped 5 bases and J dropped 6 bases, with 8 bases sitting between them. This CDR3 contains 12 residues. CDR3 in amino acids: CASSHQAQPQHF. CDR3 coding DNA: TGTGCCAGCAGCCACCAGGCTCAGCCCCAGCATTTT.

The chain recombines TRBV2 with TRBJ2-1; TRBD1 agrees at 7 bases. This CDR3 spans 14 amino acids. Germline loops: CDR1 SNHLY, CDR2 FYNNEI. V dropped 6 bases and J dropped 0; count of bases not matched to a gene: 2. CDR3 nucleotides: TGTGCCAGCAGCCGACAGGGCTCCTACAATGAGCAGTTCTTC. This encodes CASSRQGSYNEQFF.